This T cell receptor beta chain was sequenced during a study of blood T cell repertoires in COVID-19. As for the study in general: The United States, Italy and Spain provided the acute and convalescent COVID-19 samples.

Original methodology: Nucleated cell number was recorded as an estimate derived from reference gene primer amplification. The protocol was immunoSEQ multiplex PCR, while the TCRdb copy is restricted to in-frame clones and leaves out a portion. V and J calls and clone size come straight from that table; D and trimming were deduced from the DNA. The table has around 94,000 clones, approximately 92% seen once; the top ten hold 1.9%. Enrolment of Seattle patients took place during active infection, and they were followed longitudinally. Trimming cost V 11 bases and J 4 bases, with 12 bases left between them. This CDR3 contains 12 residues.

The sequence derives from a woman in her fifties or sixties with COVID-19, enrolled during active disease. This chain links TRBV12-3 or TRBV12-4 with TRBJ1-3; possible D gene TRBD1, 5 bases. Sequencing was carried out using peripheral blood. Here the CDR3 DNA reads TGTGCCGCGACAGCGAGCGGAAACACCATATATTTT. Amino acids: CAATASGNTIYF.